Listed below are T cell receptor beta chains from one sample, sequenced in a study of T cell responses to AZD1222 COVID-19 vaccine. Profiled with immunoSEQ multiplex PCR; TCRdb holds only in-frame clones, not every one. The sample carries under 200,000 clones, roughly 88% recorded once. The material sequenced was peripheral blood, taken on day 0 of AZD1222 vaccination. These receptors originate from an adult in good health. Both conserved end residues are part of each CDR3.

j_gene: TRBJ2-1; v_gene: TRBV6-2/TRBV6-3; len: 15; CDR3aa: CASSFGTGRYNEQFF
j_gene: TRBJ1-1; v_gene: TRBV5-1; len: 13; CDR3aa: CASNTGGNTEAFF
j_gene: TRBJ1-2; v_gene: TRBV7-8; len: 15; CDR3aa: CASSPGTDGYYGYTF
j_gene: TRBJ2-3; v_gene: TRBV20-1; len: 15; CDR3aa: CSASEVTRGADTQYF
j_gene: TRBJ1-3; v_gene: TRBV5-4; len: 16; CDR3aa: CASSLDRLGSGNTIYF
j_gene: TRBJ1-2; v_gene: TRBV13; len: 13; CDR3aa: CASSPTGHYGYTF
j_gene: TRBJ2-1; v_gene: TRBV6-5; len: 15; CDR3aa: CASSYSKLAGNEQFF
j_gene: TRBJ2-1; v_gene: TRBV24-1; len: 16; CDR3aa: CATSDLRAGGYNEQFF
j_gene: TRBJ2-2; v_gene: TRBV5-4; len: 15; CDR3aa: CASSLSSTGTGELFF
j_gene: TRBJ2-1; v_gene: TRBV11-3; len: 14; CDR3aa: CASSEPGGPNEQFF
j_gene: TRBJ2-3; v_gene: TRBV10-3; len: 14; CDR3aa: CAISVRGSTDTQYF
j_gene: TRBJ2-7; v_gene: TRBV19; len: 12; CDR3aa: CASRDSYYEQYF
j_gene: TRBJ2-1; v_gene: TRBV27; len: 14; CDR3aa: CASSSPSGINEQFF
j_gene: TRBJ1-1; v_gene: TRBV5-6; len: 13; CDR3aa: CASSLSDEGGAFF
j_gene: TRBJ1-5; v_gene: TRBV5-5; len: 14; CDR3aa: CASSWGQGNQPQHF
j_gene: TRBJ2-3; v_gene: TRBV2; len: 14; CDR3aa: CASLIDGTRPPQYF
j_gene: TRBJ2-7; v_gene: TRBV7-3; len: 15; CDR3aa: CASSLSGGARDEQYF
j_gene: TRBJ2-7; v_gene: TRBV19; len: 15; CDR3aa: CTLVGGGSGLDEQYF
j_gene: TRBJ1-1; v_gene: TRBV5-1; len: 16; CDR3aa: CASSLWRGAGDTEAFF
j_gene: TRBJ1-1; v_gene: TRBV4-3; len: 14; CDR3aa: CASSVEGGNTEAFF
j_gene: TRBJ1-1; v_gene: TRBV6-6; len: 15; CDR3aa: CASSYSRGQNTEAFF
j_gene: TRBJ2-5; v_gene: TRBV5-6; len: 13; CDR3aa: CASSLYPGHTEDF
j_gene: TRBJ2-7; v_gene: TRBV28; len: 13; CDR3aa: CASLSPQTYEQYF
j_gene: TRBJ2-5; v_gene: TRBV5-4; len: 13; CDR3aa: CASRPAGGETQYF